A single sample is the source of the 13 T cell receptor beta chains below, sequenced in a study of OX40 agonist ivuxolimab in advanced cancers. Profiled with immunoSEQ multiplex PCR; TCRdb holds only in-frame clones, not every one. The sample comprises 55,000 to 85,000 clones, approximately 87% of which are singletons, and 0.68% rests with the top ten. The source material was CD4+ or CD8+ T cells sorted from blood, sampled in a trial of the OX40 agonist ivuxolimab. The receptors were sampled from an adult with an advanced solid tumor such as melanoma, head and neck, liver or kidney cancer.

The chain joins TRBV4-3 to TRBJ2-1; a weak D match, TRBD1 (5 bases). The germline V and J ends were trimmed by 0 bases and 9 bases, with 12 bases remaining between them. Per the germline V gene, CDR1 is LGHNA and CDR2 is YSLEER. The CDR3 is 14 amino acids. As DNA, the CDR3 is TGCGCCAGCAGCCAAGATCGGAAGGGGCCTGAGCAGTTCTTC. Residues: CASSQDRKGPEQFF.

Remarks on this clone: One junction end does not reproduce the germline sequence, and a read error may be involved. The rearrangement joins TRBV7-9 to TRBJ1-4; 9 bases map to TRBD1. CDR1 is SEHNR and CDR2 is FQNEAQ in the germline V gene (reference sequence). The CDR3 sequence is 11 residues long. CDR3 bases: TGTGCCAGCAGCTCAGGACAGGGGTCCGTATTT. It is translated as CASSSGQGSVF.

The chain combines TRBV27 with TRBJ2-7; the D gene is possibly TRBD1 (5 bases). Germline V gives CDR1 MNHEY, CDR2 SMNVEV (reference sequence). This CDR3 spans 14 amino acids. Trimming took off 7 bases at V and 6 bases at J, with 19 bases between the two ends. This CDR3 reads CASNPTRSRGEQYF. CDR3 nucleotide sequence: TGTGCCAGCAATCCAACAAGATCTAGGGGCGAGCAGTACTTC.

The V call is TRBV6-1, the J call TRBJ2-7; maybe TRBD1 (5 bases). Germline values: CDR1 MNHNS, CDR2 SASEGT. The CDR3 extends over 14 amino acids. The V end lost 2 bases, the J end lost 3 bases, and 11 bases lay between the germline ends. CDR3 sequence (DNA): TGTGCCAGCAGTGAACAACAGGCTTTCTACGAGCAGTACTTC. Encoded protein: CASSEQQAFYEQYF.

The chain recombines TRBV5-6 with TRBJ2-7; 9 positions agree with TRBD1. After removal of 4 bases from V and 0 bases from J, the junction contained 2 bases not matched to a gene. The germline gives CDR1 SGHDT, CDR2 YYEEEE. There are 14 residues in the CDR3. Written as DNA, the CDR3 is TGTGCCAGCAGCCCGACAGGGGGCTCCTACGAGCAGTACTTC. Amino acids: CASSPTGGSYEQYF.

The V gene is TRBV18, the J gene TRBJ2-7; D uncertain. The germline V gene encodes CDR1 KGHSH and CDR2 LQKENI. This CDR3 contains 13 residues. V was trimmed by 3 bases and J by 6 bases, leaving 12 bases between them. The CDR3 region is CASSPDISSEQYF. Here the CDR3 DNA reads TGTGCCAGCTCACCCGACATTTCGTCCGAGCAGTACTTC.

The rearrangement joins TRBV20-1 to TRBJ2-5; D unclear. Trimming took 6 bases from V and 2 from J, leaving 4 bases between them. Germline assignment: CDR1 DFQATT and CDR2 SNEGSKA (reference sequence). This CDR3 contains 10 residues. The CDR3 DNA is TGCAGTGCCAGTCAAGAGACCCAGTACTTC. This translates into CSASQETQYF.

This clone was found once. The CDR3 DNA reads as TGTGCCAGTAGTCCCCGGGACACAGATACGCAGTATTTT. Translating it yields CASSPRDTDTQYF. The gene calls are TRBV19 and TRBJ2-3; a weak D match, TRBD2 (5 bases). The CDR3 extends over 13 amino acids. Trimming pared 5 bases from V and 2 bases from J, leaving 8 bases between. The germline CDR1 and CDR2 sequences are LNHDA and SQIVND (reference sequence).

The chain employs TRBV6-4 and TRBJ2-3; D remains ambiguous. The CDR3 spans 12 residues. V was shortened by 2 bases and J by 5 bases, with 5 bases between the two germline ends. Germline V gene lookup returns CDR1 MRHNA and CDR2 SNTAGT. CDR3: CASSDDRDTQYF. CDR3 coding DNA: TGTGCCAGCAGTGACGATCGAGATACGCAGTATTTT.

The CDR3 region is CASSLGGTSGSTDTQYF. The CDR3 coding sequence is TGTGCCAGCAGCTTAGGTGGGACTAGCGGGTCCACAGATACGCAGTATTTT. This chain uses TRBV11-2 with TRBJ2-3, with 12 bases identical to TRBD2. There are 17 residues in the CDR3. Germline V gene lookup returns CDR1 SGHAT and CDR2 FQNNGV. J was trimmed by 2 bases and V by 1 base; bases with no gene match: 4. Together with reference TRBV11-2 and TRBJ2-3, the CDR3 gives the full variable domain: EAGVAQSPRYKIIEKRQSVAFWCNPISGHATLYWYQQILGQGPKLLIQFQNNGVVDDSQLPKDRFSAERLKGVDSTLKIQPAKLEDSAVYLCASSLGGTSGSTDTQYFGPGTRLTVL.

This sequence joins TRBV5-1 and TRBJ2-5, with TRBD2 identical over 7 bases. This CDR3 has 14 amino acids. Germline V lookup: CDR1 SGHRS, CDR2 YFSETQ. The ends lost 0 bases at V and 4 bases at J; junction bases unmatched: 3. This chain's CDR3 is CASSLGLARETQYF. CDR3 DNA: TGCGCCAGCAGCTTGGGACTAGCCAGAGAGACCCAGTACTTC.

The rearrangement uses TRBV4-2 and TRBJ2-7, with TRBD2 identical over 8 bases. This CDR3 region has 17 residues. CDR1 and CDR2 from the germline V gene are LGHNA and YNFKEQ. The J segment lost 4 bases and the V segment lost 0 bases, leaving 11 bases of the junction unmatched. CDR3: CASSQEGRAGGAYEQYF. The CDR3 bases are TGTGCCAGCAGCCAAGAAGGACGCGCCGGGGGGGCGTACGAGCAGTACTTC.

The genes are TRBV11-2 and TRBJ2-3; D remains unclear. The CDR3 consists of 15 residues. Trimming removed 3 bases from V and 1 base from J, with 11 bases in between. From germline, CDR1 is SGHAT and CDR2 FQNNGV. The CDR3 protein is CASSFSGYGTDTQYF. CDR3 DNA: TGTGCCAGCAGCTTTTCGGGCTACGGCACAGATACGCAGTATTTT.